These 9 T cell receptor beta chains share one sample of origin, sequenced in a study of T cell responses to AZD1222 COVID-19 vaccine. The assay was immunoSEQ multiplex PCR, and TCRdb's table has in-frame clones only and misses some. The top ten hold 24% of the sample, which has tens of thousands of clones, 80% to 90% seen once. This sample comprised peripheral blood, obtained on day 0 of AZD1222 vaccination. These receptors were collected from an adult in good health.

This clone turned up a few times. This chain joins TRBV4-3 and TRBJ1-4; D is unresolved. The CDR3 is 18 residues long. The ends were cut back, 4 bases at V and 0 bases at J, with 18 bases in the middle. The germline V gene encodes CDR1 LGHNA and CDR2 YSLEER. The CDR3 bases are TGCGCCAGCAGCCCCGCGCGTAGCGCAGCTGCAACTAATGAAAAACTGTTTTTT. The encoded protein is CASSPARSAAATNEKLFF.

This chain uses TRBV19 with TRBJ1-3; D remains ambiguous. Trimming left V 7 bases short and J 0 bases short, with 10 bases between. Germline CDR1 is LNHDA and CDR2 is SQIVND (reference sequence). The CDR3 length is 14 residues. The CDR3 DNA follows: TGTGCCAGTATGCAGACGAGCTCTGGAAACACCATATATTTT. Amino acids: CASMQTSSGNTIYF.

The chain employs TRBV2 and TRBJ1-1, with no clear D. V lost 4 bases, J lost 8 bases, and 8 bases lay in between. Germline values: CDR1 SNHLY, CDR2 FYNNEI. This CDR3 contains 11 residues. The CDR3 nucleotides read TGTGCCAGCAGTGCGGCAGTGGAAGCTTTCTTT. Its protein is CASSAAVEAFF.

The chain recombines TRBV5-1 with TRBJ1-4; D might be TRBD1 (5 bases). V lost 4 bases and J lost 6, with 16 bases in between. Germline CDR1 SGHRS, CDR2 YFSETQ. This CDR3 comprises 15 residues. The CDR3 region has the DNA TGCGCCAGCAGCCTGAGGGGAGGTTTCGATGAAAAACTGTTTTTT. It encodes CASSLRGGFDEKLFF.

This sequence joins TRBV14 and TRBJ2-5; unclear D gene. This CDR3 has 11 residues. Deletions cut 5 bases from V and 7 bases from J, with 8 bases between. Germline V gene data show CDR1 as SGHDN and CDR2 as FVKESK. This chain's CDR3 is CASSGWGTQYF. The CDR3 coding sequence is TGTGCCAGCAGCGGCTGGGGGACCCAGTACTTC. Full variable domain (missing parts from reference TRBV14 and TRBJ2-5): EAGVTQFPSHSVIEKGQTVTLRCDPISGHDNLYWYRRVMGKEIKFLLHFVKESKQDESGMPNNRFLAERTGGTYSTLKVQPAELEDSGVYFCASSGWGTQYFGPGTRLLVL.

This chain links TRBV7-9 with TRBJ2-3; 12 bases fit TRBD2. From germline, CDR1 is SEHNR and CDR2 FQNEAQ (reference sequence). J gave up 6 bases and V 5 bases, and 6 bases lay outside the gene matches. This CDR3 contains 15 residues. The CDR3 sequence: CASSLLAGGHDTQYF. Written as DNA, the CDR3 is TGTGCCAGCAGCCTACTAGCGGGGGGACACGATACGCAGTATTTT.

The chain is built from TRBV30 and TRBJ2-2; D ambiguous. With 0 bases removed from V and 2 bases from J, the gap between germline ends came to 10 bases. Germline V gene lookup returns CDR1 GTSNPN and CDR2 SVGIG (reference sequence). The CDR3 length is 15 residues. The DNA of the CDR3 is TGTGCCTGGAGTGTACATCCTAGAAACACCGGGGAGCTGTTTTTT. Translating it yields CAWSVHPRNTGELFF.

The chain has TRBV6-2 or TRBV6-3 and TRBJ2-1, with D unresolved. Trimming shortened V by 2 bases and J by 6 bases, and 2 bases separated the two germline ends. CDR1 MNHEY and CDR2 SVGEGT come from the germline V gene. This CDR3 is 11 amino acids long. In nucleotides, the CDR3 is TGTGCCAGCAGTTACGCCAATGAGCAGTTCTTC. Encoded protein: CASSYANEQFF.

The count of this clone is one. V is TRBV28 and J is TRBJ1-2, with D maybe TRBD1 (6 bases). Deletions cut 8 bases from V and 7 bases from J, with 14 bases between. The length of the CDR3 is 12 residues. In germline, CDR1 is MDHEN, CDR2 SYDVKM. In nucleotides, the CDR3 is TGTGCCAGCTCTGAACAGGGAAGTGGCTACACCTTC. Residues: CASSEQGSGYTF.